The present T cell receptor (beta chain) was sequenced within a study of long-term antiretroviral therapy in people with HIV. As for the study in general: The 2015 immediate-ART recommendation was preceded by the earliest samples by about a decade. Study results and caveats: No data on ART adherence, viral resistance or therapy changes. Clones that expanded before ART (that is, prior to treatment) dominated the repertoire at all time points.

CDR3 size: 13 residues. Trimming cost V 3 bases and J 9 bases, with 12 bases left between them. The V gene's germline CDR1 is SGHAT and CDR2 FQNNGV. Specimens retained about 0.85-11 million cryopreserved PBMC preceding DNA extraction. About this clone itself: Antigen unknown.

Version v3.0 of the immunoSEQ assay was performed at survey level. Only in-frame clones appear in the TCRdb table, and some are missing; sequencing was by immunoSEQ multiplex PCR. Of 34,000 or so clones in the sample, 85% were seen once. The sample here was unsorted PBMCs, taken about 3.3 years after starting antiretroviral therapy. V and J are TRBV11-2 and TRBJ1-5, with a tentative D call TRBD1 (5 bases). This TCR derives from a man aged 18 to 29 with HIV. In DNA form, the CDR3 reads TGTGCCAGCAGCTTGGAGGGGATCGGGCCCCAGCATTTT. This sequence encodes CASSLEGIGPQHF.